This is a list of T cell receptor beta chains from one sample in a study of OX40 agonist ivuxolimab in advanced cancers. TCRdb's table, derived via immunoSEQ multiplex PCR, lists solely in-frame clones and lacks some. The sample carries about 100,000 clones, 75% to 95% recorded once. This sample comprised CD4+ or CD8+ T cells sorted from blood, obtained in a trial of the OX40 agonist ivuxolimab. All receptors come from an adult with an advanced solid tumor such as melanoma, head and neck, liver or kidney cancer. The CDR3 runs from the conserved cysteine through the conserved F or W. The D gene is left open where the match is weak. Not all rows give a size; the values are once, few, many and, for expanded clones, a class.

cdr3_nt: TGTGCCAGCAGCCCCCGGACAGGGCAGGAGCAGTACTTC
cdr3_aa: CASSPRTGQEQYF
j_call: TRBJ2-7
d_call: TRBD1
v_call: TRBV11-2
clone_size: -

cdr3_nt: TGTGCCAGCAGTTTGACAGGGAGATATGAAAAACTGTTTTTT
cdr3_aa: CASSLTGRYEKLFF
j_call: TRBJ1-4
d_call: TRBD1
v_call: TRBV28
clone_size: -

cdr3_nt: TGTGCCAGCAGCGGGACAGGGGGAGAGACCCAGTACTTC
cdr3_aa: CASSGTGGETQYF
j_call: TRBJ2-5
d_call: TRBD1
v_call: TRBV7-3
clone_size: -

cdr3_nt: TGTGCCAGCAGCTTACGAAGGGGACAGCTAGCCAATGAGCAGTTCTTC
cdr3_aa: CASSLRRGQLANEQFF
j_call: TRBJ2-1
d_call: TRBD1
v_call: TRBV5-6
clone_size: -

cdr3_nt: TGCGCCAGCAGCTCGTCAGGGACAGGGGTCCACGAGCAGTACTTC
cdr3_aa: CASSSSGTGVHEQYF
j_call: TRBJ2-7
d_call: TRBD1
v_call: TRBV5-1
clone_size: -

cdr3_nt: TGTGCCAGCAGTCTGAGGGGACTAGCTTACACAGATACGCAGTATTTT
cdr3_aa: CASSLRGLAYTDTQYF
j_call: TRBJ2-3
d_call: TRBD2
v_call: TRBV28
clone_size: -

cdr3_nt: TGTGCCAGCAGACAGCGGGGCAATCAGCCCCAGCATTTT
cdr3_aa: CASRQRGNQPQHF
j_call: TRBJ1-5
d_call: -
v_call: TRBV21-1
clone_size: -

cdr3_nt: TGCGCCAGCAGCCAAGATGAGAGGGCAAGAAACACCATATATTTT
cdr3_aa: CASSQDERARNTIYF
j_call: TRBJ1-3
d_call: -
v_call: TRBV4-3
clone_size: -

cdr3_nt: TGTGCCAGCAGTTTACAGTCAGTGCATGGAAACACCATATATTTT
cdr3_aa: CASSLQSVHGNTIYF
j_call: TRBJ1-3
d_call: -
v_call: TRBV28
clone_size: -

cdr3_nt: TGTGCCAGCTCACCAAGCTCTAAACGGAACACCGGGGAGCTGTTTTTT
cdr3_aa: CASSPSSKRNTGELFF
j_call: TRBJ2-2
d_call: -
v_call: TRBV18
clone_size: -

cdr3_nt: TGCAGCGTTGGGGTGCGGGGGTTGAACACTGAAGCTTTCTTT
cdr3_aa: CSVGVRGLNTEAFF
j_call: TRBJ1-1
d_call: -
v_call: TRBV29-1
clone_size: -

cdr3_nt: TGTGCCAGCTCACCAGGGTACCAAGAGACCCAGTACTTC
cdr3_aa: CASSPGYQETQYF
j_call: TRBJ2-5
d_call: -
v_call: TRBV18
clone_size: -

cdr3_nt: TGTGCCAGCAGCTTAGGGACAGGGATAAACACCGGGGAGCTGTTTTTT
cdr3_aa: CASSLGTGINTGELFF
j_call: TRBJ2-2
d_call: TRBD1
v_call: TRBV11-1
clone_size: -

cdr3_nt: TGTGCCAGCAGCGCCTGGAGAACTGAAGCTTTCTTT
cdr3_aa: CASSAWRTEAFF
j_call: TRBJ1-1
d_call: -
v_call: TRBV5-8
clone_size: once

cdr3_nt: TGTGCCTGGAGTAAGGGACTTCTCTACGAGCAGTACTTC
cdr3_aa: CAWSKGLLYEQYF
j_call: TRBJ2-7
d_call: -
v_call: TRBV30
clone_size: -

cdr3_nt: TGTGCCAGCTCACCACTGGGGACGGGAGCCAAAAACATTCAGTACTTC
cdr3_aa: CASSPLGTGAKNIQYF
j_call: TRBJ2-4
d_call: -
v_call: TRBV18
clone_size: -

cdr3_nt: TGTGCCAGTTCTAATCTGGTCACAGATACGCAGTATTTT
cdr3_aa: CASSNLVTDTQYF
j_call: TRBJ2-3
d_call: -
v_call: TRBV19
clone_size: -

cdr3_nt: TGTGCCAGCAGAGAGGGGCGGACGGCTTTCTTT
cdr3_aa: CASREGRTAFF
j_call: TRBJ1-1
d_call: -
v_call: TRBV28
clone_size: -

cdr3_nt: TGTGCCAGCTCACTAAACAGGGGTTCCTACAATGAGCAGTTCTTC
cdr3_aa: CASSLNRGSYNEQFF
j_call: TRBJ2-1
d_call: TRBD1
v_call: TRBV18
clone_size: -

cdr3_nt: TGTGCCAGTAGAAGAACTAGCGGGACTCAATGGGGCGAGCAGTACTTC
cdr3_aa: CASRRTSGTQWGEQYF
j_call: TRBJ2-7
d_call: TRBD2
v_call: TRBV19
clone_size: -

cdr3_nt: TGCAGCGTTTCCGCCAGTAACTATGGCTACACCTTC
cdr3_aa: CSVSASNYGYTF
j_call: TRBJ1-2
d_call: -
v_call: TRBV29-1
clone_size: -

cdr3_nt: TGTGCCAGCAGTTTTTTGGGGCGAAACACCATATATTTT
cdr3_aa: CASSFLGRNTIYF
j_call: TRBJ1-3
d_call: -
v_call: TRBV28
clone_size: -

cdr3_nt: TGTGCCAGCAGCGGGTGGGAATTTCCGAGAGGCTACACCTTC
cdr3_aa: CASSGWEFPRGYTF
j_call: TRBJ1-2
d_call: -
v_call: TRBV6-5
clone_size: -

cdr3_nt: TGTGCCAGCACTTGCGCCGAACAGGGAAAGCAGTTCTTC
cdr3_aa: CASTCAEQGKQFF
j_call: TRBJ2-1
d_call: -
v_call: TRBV21-1
clone_size: -

cdr3_nt: TGTGCCAGTAGTACGGATTACAATGAGCAGTTCTTC
cdr3_aa: CASSTDYNEQFF
j_call: TRBJ2-1
d_call: -
v_call: TRBV19
clone_size: -

cdr3_nt: TGTGCCAGCAGTTCCGCCCTAGCGGGCTCCTACAATGAGCAGTTCTTC
cdr3_aa: CASSSALAGSYNEQFF
j_call: TRBJ2-1
d_call: TRBD2
v_call: TRBV28
clone_size: -

cdr3_nt: TGTGCCAGTAGACAGACAGGGGGGCGGCCCCAGCATTTT
cdr3_aa: CASRQTGGRPQHF
j_call: TRBJ1-5
d_call: TRBD1
v_call: TRBV19
clone_size: -

cdr3_nt: TGTGCCAGCTCCGGGACAGGGGGCGGTGACACTGAAGCTTTCTTT
cdr3_aa: CASSGTGGGDTEAFF
j_call: TRBJ1-1
d_call: TRBD1
v_call: TRBV19
clone_size: -

cdr3_nt: TGTGCCAGCAGCTTAGCTAGCGGGGGAAGCTACGAGCAGTACTTC
cdr3_aa: CASSLASGGSYEQYF
j_call: TRBJ2-7
d_call: TRBD2
v_call: TRBV7-6
clone_size: -

cdr3_nt: TGTGCCAGCAGCTTGGATAGGGACGGGAGGCAGTACTTC
cdr3_aa: CASSLDRDGRQYF
j_call: TRBJ2-7
d_call: -
v_call: TRBV5-5
clone_size: once

cdr3_nt: TGTGCCAGCAGCTTAGGGACCCTCGCAGGGACTAGCAACTACGAGCAGTACTTC
cdr3_aa: CASSLGTLAGTSNYEQYF
j_call: TRBJ2-7
d_call: TRBD2
v_call: TRBV5-6
clone_size: -